This T cell receptor beta chain was recovered during a study of metastatic and nonmetastatic thyroid tumors. This clone is medium-sized within its sample. Not a single patient had been given any form of treatment at any point before undergoing thyroid surgery. Through MiXCR, TCRdb re-clonotyped the PCR reads. Of some 25,000 clones listed, roughly 19% are singletons. The sequence was obtained from a male donor with papillary thyroid cancer or a benign thyroid nodule (not recorded which). Some clones in this sample may be carry-over from other donors' samples. Input material: blood.

The CDR3 nucleotides read TGTGCCACGGCGACTAGCGGGGTCACCGGGGAGCTGTTTTTT. Its translation: CATATSGVTGELFF. The chain couples TRBV24-1 to TRBJ2-2, with 11 bases matching TRBD2. The CDR3 has 14 amino acids. The V gene end was trimmed by 10 bases and the J gene end by 4 bases; junction bases not matched to a gene: 4. Germline V gene data show CDR1 as KGHDR and CDR2 as SFDVKD.